Below are 24 T cell receptor beta chains sequenced from a single sample in a study of regulatory T cells in long-lasting Graves disease. HTBI primers from iRepertoire and Arm-PCR of CDR3 regions yielded the TCR beta libraries. TCRdb re-called the multiplex PCR reads with MiXCR, one entry per CDR3 protein. The repertoire includes 500,000 to 700,000 distinct CDR3 sequences, about 15% of them detected once, and 18% sits in the top ten. Documented time point: newly diagnosed GD, antithyroid drugs for less than 3 months. Scientists built the TCR library using RNA that was extracted from PBMCs. The sample was also reused in another study, on T cells in Graves' hyperthyroidism and ophthalmopathy.

The source material was peripheral blood mononuclear cells (PBMCs), sampled at new diagnosis, from a patient treated with antithyroid drugs. The receptors originated from a young woman with Graves disease.

Notes on this clonotype: An end of the junction differs from the germline gene, which may be a read error. V and J are TRBV18 and TRBJ1-2; maybe TRBD1 (5 bases). Germline V lookup: CDR1 KGHSH, CDR2 LQKENI. This CDR3 spans 14 amino acids. CDR3 amino acids: CASSPPSGGTLLRF. The CDR3 bases are TGTGCCAGCTCACCACCGTCAGGCGGGACCCTGCTTCGCTTC.

The gene calls are TRBV10-3 and TRBJ1-2, with D possibly TRBD1 on 5 matching bases. Per the germline V gene, CDR1 is ENHRY and CDR2 is SYGVKD. V lost 0 bases and J 2 bases, leaving 10 bases between the germline ends. CDR3 length equals 15 residues. CDR3 sequence: CAISESAGVNYGYTF. For the CDR3, the DNA is TGTGCCATCAGTGAGTCGGCGGGGGTAAACTATGGCTACACCTTC.

V and J are TRBV6-1 and TRBJ1-1, with 7 bases that match TRBD1. The CDR3 has 11 amino acids. Unmatched junction bases numbered 5, after V lost 8 bases and J lost 8 bases. The germline V gene encodes CDR1 MNHNS and CDR2 SASEGT. CDR3 DNA sequence: TGTGCCAGCCTAAACAGGGGCGAAGCTTTCTTT. This encodes CASLNRGEAFF.

This chain connects TRBV5-1 to TRBJ2-1; 13 nucleotides match TRBD2. This CDR3 has 18 residues. The germline CDR1 and CDR2 sequences are SGHRS and YFSETQ. V trimming: 4 bases; J trimming: 5 bases; junction bases outside the gene matches: 12. DNA for the CDR3: TGCGCCAGCAGCCTTAGACTAGCGGGAGGTCGCAGAGACAATGAGCAGTTCTTC. It codes for CASSLRLAGGRRDNEQFF.

This clonotype was detected ten times or more. The J gene is TRBJ2-7, the V gene TRBV7-9, with 7 positions matching TRBD1. V shed 7 bases and J 5 bases; nucleotides not matched to a gene: 14. The length of the CDR3 is 15 residues. CDR1 is SEHNR, CDR2 FQNEAQ, per germline (reference sequence). Written as DNA, the CDR3 is TGTGCCAGCACCCGACAGGGAGCCATGATCGACGAGCAGTACTTC. Protein product: CASTRQGAMIDEQYF.

Points on this clonotype: One end of the junction does not line up with germline, which may come from a read error. The chain combines TRBV20-1 with TRBJ1-5; D gene unclear. The CDR3 covers 15 residues. Germline values: CDR1 DFQATT, CDR2 SNEGSKA (reference sequence). The CDR3: CSAGDRPYSNQPQHF. CDR3 sequence (DNA): TGCAGTGCTGGAGACCGGCCTTATAGCAATCAGCCCCAGCATTTT.

This clonotype came up many times. The chain joins TRBV28 to TRBJ2-3, with a tentative D call TRBD1 (5 bases). From germline, CDR1 is MDHEN and CDR2 SYDVKM. The CDR3 loop spans 16 amino acids. The ends were cut back, 4 bases at V and 5 bases at J, with 19 bases in the middle. The CDR3 is CASSSFRVGLGDTQYF. CDR3 bases: TGTGCCAGCAGTTCTTTCAGGGTGGGTTTAGGAGATACGCAGTATTTT.

Many counts were recorded for this clonotype. The V and J genes are TRBV28 and TRBJ2-3, with D possibly being TRBD1 (5 bases). This CDR3 spans 14 amino acids. Per germline, CDR1 MDHEN and CDR2 SYDVKM. V lost 6 bases and J lost 0, with 10 bases in between. The CDR3 DNA is TGTGCCAGCAGATGGGCAGGGAGCACAGATACGCAGTATTTT. It is translated as CASRWAGSTDTQYF. The whole variable domain, remainder taken from reference TRBV28 and TRBJ2-3, is DVKVTQSSRYLVKRTGEKVFLECVQDMDHENMFWYRQDPGLGLRLIYFSYDVKMKEKGDIPEGYSVSREKKERFSLILESASTNQTSMYLCASRWAGSTDTQYFGPGTRLTVL.

In this sample, this clonotype turned up many times. The chain joins TRBV28 to TRBJ2-3; D gene uncertain. Trimming took 7 bases from V and 2 from J, leaving 10 bases between them. This CDR3 region has 13 residues. Germline CDR1 is MDHEN and CDR2 is SYDVKM. The CDR3 is CASKESYTDTQYF. CDR3 DNA sequence: TGTGCCAGCAAGGAGAGCTACACAGATACGCAGTATTTT.

This clonotype came up once. The junction and the germline gene differ at one end; a read error may be behind it. This chain uses TRBV3-1 with TRBJ2-3; D might be TRBD2 (6 bases). This CDR3 has 14 amino acids. Germline values: CDR1 LGHDT, CDR2 YNNKEL (reference sequence). Written as DNA, the CDR3 is TGTACCAGCAGCCTAGCCGGGGCGGAGGGTACGCAGTATTTT. Translating gives CTSSLAGAEGTQYF.

V is TRBV28 and J is TRBJ2-7; 8 nucleotides agree with TRBD2. Germline V gene data show CDR1 as MDHEN and CDR2 as SYDVKM. The ends lost 6 bases at V and 2 bases at J; junction bases unmatched: 6. There are 14 residues in the CDR3. The CDR3 DNA sequence: TGTGCCAGCAGACTAGCGGAGGGAACCTACGAGCAGTACTTC. Its translation is CASRLAEGTYEQYF.

This clonotype was recorded at least ten times. V is TRBV28 and J is TRBJ2-7; D might be TRBD1 (5 bases). V lost 6 bases, J lost 4 bases, and 10 bases lay in between. Germline-derived CDR1 and CDR2 are MDHEN and SYDVKM. The CDR3 is 12 amino acids. CDR3 nucleotide sequence: TGTGCCAGCAGCCCCAGGGTTTACGAGCAGTACTTC. Protein product: CASSPRVYEQYF.

The V gene is TRBV7-9, the J gene TRBJ1-3; the D is unclear. This CDR3 contains 13 residues. V lost 6 bases and J 0 bases, leaving 6 bases between the germline ends. Germline lookup yields CDR1 SEHNR and CDR2 FQNEAQ (reference sequence). The CDR3 region is CASRGYSGNTIYF. The DNA for the CDR3 is TGTGCCAGCAGGGGGTACTCTGGAAACACCATATATTTT.

The rearrangement links TRBV19 to TRBJ2-7; D perhaps matches TRBD2 (6 bases). This CDR3 region has 15 residues. Per germline, CDR1 LNHDA and CDR2 SQIVND (reference sequence). V lost 2 bases, J lost 7 bases, and 18 bases lay in between. CDR3 sequence reads: CASSINGSPAGEQYF. The CDR3, as DNA: TGTGCCAGTAGTATAAACGGGAGCCCCGCAGGGGAGCAGTACTTC.

Points on this clonotype: A much larger clone lies one base from this, so it may be a read error. V and J are TRBV28 and TRBJ1-2; 7 nucleotides agree with TRBD1. V was clipped by 10 bases and J by 4 bases; unmatched bases: 9. CDR1 MDHEN and CDR2 SYDVKM come from the germline V gene. This CDR3 is 13 amino acids long. CDR3 bases: TGTGCCAACAGGGAGACAGGGACCTATGGCTACACCTTC. Protein product: CANRETGTYGYTF.

In its sample, this clonotype was seen many times. The chain is built from TRBV9 and TRBJ2-7; the match to TRBD2 covers 11 bases. Germline loops: CDR1 SGDLS, CDR2 YYNGEE. The CDR3 has 15 amino acids. The V segment lost 4 bases and the J segment 7 bases; nucleotides outside the gene matches: 10. The DNA of the CDR3 is TGTGCCAGCAGCTCGACGACTAGCGGGATATCTGAGCAGTACTTC. Translating it yields CASSSTTSGISEQYF.

This clonotype has at least ten counts. The J gene is TRBJ1-3, the V gene TRBV2; no clear D gene. Trimming took off 7 bases at V and 0 bases at J, with 10 bases between the two ends. This CDR3 is 14 amino acids long. Germline V gene lookup returns CDR1 SNHLY and CDR2 FYNNEI. The CDR3 sequence is CASMVQSSGNTIYF. The CDR3, as DNA: TGTGCCAGCATGGTCCAGAGCTCTGGAAACACCATATATTTT. Using reference TRBV2 and TRBJ1-3 for the parts outside the CDR3, the full variable domain is EPEVTQTPSHQVTQMGQEVILRCVPISNHLYFYWYRQILGQKVEFLVSFYNNEISEKSEIFDDQFSVERPDGSNFTLKIRSTKLEDSAMYFCASMVQSSGNTIYFGEGSWLTVV.

This clonotype was counted many times. This chain uses TRBV7-2 with TRBJ2-5; possible D gene TRBD2, 5 bases. CDR1 and CDR2 (germline): SGHTA, FQGNSA. The CDR3 has 17 residues. Trimming shortened V by 5 bases and J by 1 base, and 20 bases separated the two germline ends. Here the CDR3 reads CASSPRSNYGLQETQYF. CDR3 bases: TGTGCCAGCAGCCCTCGGAGTAACTACGGACTCCAAGAGACCCAGTACTTC.

V usage is TRBV4-1 and J usage is TRBJ1-2; TRBD1 aligns across 8 bases. Per the germline V gene, CDR1 is MGHRA and CDR2 is YSYEKL. CDR3 size: 15 residues. Losses at the gene ends were 1 base for V and 0 bases for J; bases not matched to a gene: 1. CDR3 DNA: TGCGCCAGCAGCCAAGTGGACAGGGCTAACTATGGCTACACCTTC. It yields the protein CASSQVDRANYGYTF.

In its sample, this clonotype was seen many times. This chain's CDR3 is CASSPLPGTDMNTEAFF. The CDR3 bases are TGTGCCAGCAGTCCACTTCCCGGGACAGACATGAACACTGAAGCTTTCTTT. The rearrangement links TRBV27 to TRBJ1-1; 7 positions match TRBD1. V shed 5 bases and J 0 bases; nucleotides not matched to a gene: 12. The CDR3 is 17 amino acids. Germline-derived CDR1 and CDR2 are MNHEY and SMNVEV (reference sequence).

This clonotype was seen more than once but under ten times. This may stem from a read error, because a much larger clone lies one nucleotide away. The chain has TRBV6-2 or TRBV6-3 and TRBJ1-1, with 7 bases matching TRBD1. This CDR3 spans 14 amino acids. The germline CDR1 and CDR2 sequences are MNHEY and SVGEGT. V trimming: 10 bases; J trimming: 0 bases; junction bases outside the gene matches: 8. The CDR3 is CANRRDSLNTEAFF. In DNA, the CDR3 is TGTGCCAACAGGAGGGACAGCTTGAACACTGAAGCTTTCTTT.

This clonotype has a count of ten or more. The rearrangement joins TRBV10-3 to TRBJ2-7; 11 bases align to TRBD2. The CDR3 sequence is 13 residues long. Germline CDR1 ENHRY, CDR2 SYGVKD. V gave up 11 bases and J gave up 2 bases; unmatched junction bases: 5. CDR3 DNA sequence: TGTGCCGCAAAGACTAGCGGGACCTACGAGCAGTACTTC. Amino acids: CAAKTSGTYEQYF.

This clonotype was seen ten or more times. The chain carries TRBV29-1 and TRBJ2-1; D unclear. Trimming took off 3 bases at V and 7 bases at J, with 7 bases between the two ends. The CDR3 loop spans 11 amino acids. Looked up from germline, CDR1 is SQVTM and CDR2 is ANQGSEA. CDR3 amino acids: CSVEWLNEQFF. DNA for the CDR3: TGCAGCGTTGAGTGGTTAAATGAGCAGTTCTTC.

V and J are TRBV19 and TRBJ2-1; D unclear. CDR3 length equals 15 residues. V was shortened by 5 bases and J by 1 base, with 12 bases between the two germline ends. The germline gives CDR1 LNHDA, CDR2 SQIVND (reference sequence). This CDR3 is CASSWEPQSYNEQFF. CDR3 DNA sequence: TGTGCCAGTAGTTGGGAACCGCAATCCTACAATGAGCAGTTCTTC.